This note documents a single T cell receptor beta chain sequence. The authors' processing: Estimates of nucleated cell counts were drawn from the amplification of reference gene primers. Profiling relied on immunoSEQ multiplex PCR, and the TCRdb table lists in-frame clones only, not all of them. The V and J calls and clone size come from that table; D and trimming were worked out from the DNA. The data contain about 290,000 clones, roughly 90% of them singletons. This entry is derived from a study of blood T cell repertoires in COVID-19. On the study more broadly: T cells, B-cell-depleted T cells, or PBMCs supplied cDNA or gDNA.

The CDR3 is made up of 15 amino acids. V lost 3 bases, J lost 8 bases, and 3 bases stayed unmatched. CDR1 and CDR2 (germline): SGHTS, YDEGEE. Participant ages covered about 18 to 95 years across around 22 US areas. Recovery among Cohort 3 donors was established by two negative PCRs, clearance, or symptom resolution. The chain has TRBV5-8 and TRBJ2-1; TRBD2 matches 15 bases. The clonotype originates from a woman aged 40 to 55 who had recovered from COVID-19. Specimen: PBMCs or T cells enriched from blood (not recorded which). The DNA for the CDR3 is TGTGCCAGCAGCTCCGGGACTAGCGGGGGGCATGAGCAGTTCTTC. It is translated as CASSSGTSGGHEQFF.